This TCR beta chain was identified in a study of OX40 agonist ivuxolimab in advanced cancers. Study conclusions and caveats: The study found among the lowest clonal expansion in partial responders at 0.1-3.0 mg/kg.

Clones were read by immunoSEQ multiplex PCR, and TCRdb kept only the in-frame ones, dropping some. The repertoire holds around 63,000 clones, with roughly 82% as singletons. J lost 2 bases, V lost 4 bases, and 6 bases had no gene match. The germline V gene has CDR1 LNHDA and CDR2 SQIVND (reference sequence). The CDR3 length is 15 residues. To note about this clone: Its antigen is unknown.

Sequencing used CD4+ or CD8+ T cells sorted from blood, obtained in a trial of the OX40 agonist ivuxolimab. The receptor's source is an adult with an advanced solid tumor such as melanoma, head and neck, liver or kidney cancer. V and J are TRBV19 and TRBJ1-2; 8 bases match TRBD1. The CDR3 DNA reads TGTGCCAGTAGTACACGGACAGGGCCCAACTATGGCTACACCTTC. Its protein is CASSTRTGPNYGYTF.